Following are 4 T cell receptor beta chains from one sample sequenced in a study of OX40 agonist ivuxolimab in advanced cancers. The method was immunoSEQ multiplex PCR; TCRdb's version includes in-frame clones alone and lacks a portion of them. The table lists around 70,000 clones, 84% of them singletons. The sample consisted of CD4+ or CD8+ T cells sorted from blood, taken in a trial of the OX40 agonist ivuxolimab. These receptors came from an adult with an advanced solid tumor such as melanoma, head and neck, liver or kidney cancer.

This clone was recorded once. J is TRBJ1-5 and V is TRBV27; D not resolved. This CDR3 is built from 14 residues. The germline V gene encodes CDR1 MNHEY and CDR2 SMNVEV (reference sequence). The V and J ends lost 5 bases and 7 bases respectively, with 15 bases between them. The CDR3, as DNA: TGTGCCAGCAGTCCCGGGCCCTCCGGGCAGCCCCAGCATTTT. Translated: CASSPGPSGQPQHF.

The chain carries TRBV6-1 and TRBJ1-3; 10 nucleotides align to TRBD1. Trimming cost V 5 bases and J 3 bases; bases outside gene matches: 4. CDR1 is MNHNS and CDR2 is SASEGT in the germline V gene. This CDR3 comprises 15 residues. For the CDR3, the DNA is TGTGCCAGCAGTAGCCGGACAGGGGGTGGAAACACCATATATTTT. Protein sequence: CASSSRTGGGNTIYF.

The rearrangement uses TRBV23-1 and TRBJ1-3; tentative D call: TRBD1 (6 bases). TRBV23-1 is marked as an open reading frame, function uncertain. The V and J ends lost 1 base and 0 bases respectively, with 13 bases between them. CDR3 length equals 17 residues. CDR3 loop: CASSQFLDRNSGNTIYF. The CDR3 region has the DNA TGCGCCAGCAGTCAATTTCTCGACAGGAACTCTGGAAACACCATATATTTT.

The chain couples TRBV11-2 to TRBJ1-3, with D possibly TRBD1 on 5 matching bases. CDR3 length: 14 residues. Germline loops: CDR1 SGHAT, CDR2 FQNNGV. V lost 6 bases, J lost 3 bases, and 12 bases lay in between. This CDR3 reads CASRFQGDGNTIYF. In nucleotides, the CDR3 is TGTGCCAGCAGATTTCAAGGGGATGGAAACACCATATATTTT. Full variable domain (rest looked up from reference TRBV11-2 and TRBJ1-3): EAGVAQSPRYKIIEKRQSVAFWCNPISGHATLYWYQQILGQGPKLLIQFQNNGVVDDSQLPKDRFSAERLKGVDSTLKIQPAKLEDSAVYLCASRFQGDGNTIYFGEGSWLTVV.